What follows are 21 T cell receptor beta chains derived from one specimen sequenced in a study of blood T cell repertoires in COVID-19. Some clones are missing from TCRdb's copy, which holds only in-frame ones; the method was immunoSEQ multiplex PCR. The repertoire includes about 270,000 clones, 88% of them detected once, and around 1.2% sits in the top ten. The source material was PBMCs or T cells enriched from blood (not recorded which). These receptors originate from a woman between 40 and 55 years old with acute COVID-19.

The chain is built from TRBV18 and TRBJ1-3, with D perhaps matching TRBD1 (5 bases). The CDR3 covers 16 residues. Germline CDR1 and CDR2: KGHSH and LQKENI. Trimming took off 3 bases at V and 2 bases at J, with 14 bases between the two ends. CDR3 amino acids: CASSPNQEGAGNTIYF. For the CDR3, the DNA is TGTGCCAGCTCACCGAACCAGGAAGGGGCTGGAAACACCATATATTTT.

This chain connects TRBV3-1 (or the pseudogene TRBV3-2) to TRBJ2-5, with 7 bases identical to TRBD1. V shed 1 base and J 3 bases; nucleotides not matched to a gene: 5. This CDR3 comprises 15 residues. Germline assignment: CDR1 LGHDT and CDR2 YNNKEL (reference sequence). In DNA, the CDR3 is TGTGCCAGCAGCCAAGGATGGCAGGGGGAAGAGACCCAGTACTTC. It codes for CASSQGWQGEETQYF.

V usage is TRBV7-2 and J usage is TRBJ2-2; D is undetermined. Per germline, CDR1 SGHTA and CDR2 FQGNSA. The CDR3 spans 12 residues. The V end lost 5 bases, the J end lost 3 bases, and 4 bases lay between the germline ends. CDR3 bases: TGTGCCAGCAGCCCGGACACCGGGGAGCTGTTTTTT. Encoded protein: CASSPDTGELFF.

CDR3 in DNA: TGTGCCAGCAGTTCTTTGACTAGCGGATACGAGCAGTACTTC. It is translated as CASSSLTSGYEQYF. This chain links TRBV28 with TRBJ2-7; 9 bases agree with TRBD2. The CDR3 spans 14 residues. Germline-derived CDR1 and CDR2 are MDHEN and SYDVKM. The junction had 5 bases not matched to a gene; V was cut back by 4 bases and J by 4 bases. The full variable domain, its missing parts supplied by reference TRBV28 and TRBJ2-7, is DVKVTQSSRYLVKRTGEKVFLECVQDMDHENMFWYRQDPGLGLRLIYFSYDVKMKEKGDIPEGYSVSREKKERFSLILESASTNQTSMYLCASSSLTSGYEQYFGPGTRLTVT.

The chain has TRBV3-1 (or the pseudogene TRBV3-2) and TRBJ2-4, with TRBD2 as a possible D gene (5 bases). CDR1 and CDR2 from the germline V gene are LGHDT and YNNKEL (reference sequence). The CDR3 loop spans 15 amino acids. Trimming pared 1 base from V and 6 bases from J, leaving 13 bases between. In DNA, the CDR3 is TGTGCCAGCAGCCAAGGGATGTGGGAGCGAAACATTCAGTACTTC. Amino acids: CASSQGMWERNIQYF.

This clone appeared a few times. This rearrangement joins TRBV5-4 to TRBJ1-2, with 8 bases matching TRBD1. The germline gives CDR1 SGHNT, CDR2 YYREEE (reference sequence). The J segment lost 4 bases and the V segment lost 9 bases, leaving 8 bases of the junction unmatched. The CDR3 has 13 residues. The CDR3 region has the DNA TGTGCCACCCAGACAGGGGTTGCCTATGGCTACACCTTC. It specifies CATQTGVAYGYTF.

The chain combines TRBV6-2 or TRBV6-3 with TRBJ1-5; 10 bases map to TRBD1. Germline V gene data show CDR1 as MNHEY and CDR2 as SVGEGT. The CDR3 extends over 17 amino acids. V trimming: 0 bases; J trimming: 4 bases; junction bases outside the gene matches: 6. The CDR3 DNA reads as TGTGCCAGCAGTTACTCAAGAGGACAGGGGGGGAATCAGCCCCAGCATTTT. This sequence encodes CASSYSRGQGGNQPQHF.

The chain carries TRBV4-3 and TRBJ2-5, with D possibly TRBD2 on 5 matching bases. Trimming took 0 bases from V and 4 from J, leaving 15 bases between them. The CDR3 contains 16 residues. Germline assignment: CDR1 LGHNA and CDR2 YSLEER. In nucleotides, the CDR3 is TGCGCCAGCAGCCAAGATTTTGGGAGAGAATCAGAGACCCAGTACTTC. Protein sequence: CASSQDFGRESETQYF.

The V gene is TRBV11-3, the J gene TRBJ2-4, with D possibly being TRBD2 (6 bases). The CDR3 is 19 amino acids. Germline V lookup: CDR1 SGHNT, CDR2 YENEEA. V lost 5 bases to trimming and J lost 0 bases, with 23 bases between them. CDR3 residues: CASSLDIILGEAAKNIQYF. The DNA for the CDR3 is TGTGCCAGCAGCCTGGATATCATCCTCGGGGAGGCAGCCAAAAACATTCAGTACTTC.

V and J are TRBV5-4 and TRBJ1-6; 7 bases agree with TRBD1. The CDR3 runs 15 residues. Per the germline V gene, CDR1 is SGHNT and CDR2 is YYREEE (reference sequence). The V and J ends lost 0 bases and 9 bases, in that order; junction bases with no gene match: 6. The CDR3 region is CASSLVDREGSPLHF. CDR3 in DNA: TGTGCCAGCAGCTTGGTCGACAGGGAAGGTTCACCCCTCCACTTT.

The rearrangement uses TRBV6-5 and TRBJ2-5, with D possibly matching TRBD2 (6 bases). Trimming took 10 bases from V and 5 from J, leaving 17 bases between them. The CDR3 has 13 residues. Germline V gives CDR1 MNHEY, CDR2 SVGAGI. CDR3 nucleotide sequence: TGTGCCACTCGGAGGGAGGCAGGGGAGACCCAGTACTTC. This encodes CATRREAGETQYF.

The chain employs TRBV28 and TRBJ1-5, with D tentatively TRBD1 (5 bases). The ends were cut back, 1 base at V and 0 bases at J, with 13 bases in the middle. The CDR3 sequence is 17 residues long. Germline CDR1 is MDHEN and CDR2 is SYDVKM. The DNA for the CDR3 is TGTGCCAGCAGTTTATACCCCTGGACAAATAGCAATCAGCCCCAGCATTTT. It specifies CASSLYPWTNSNQPQHF.

The chain is built from TRBV27 and TRBJ1-4; 7 bases line up with TRBD1. The CDR3 extends over 18 amino acids. The J segment lost 3 bases and the V segment lost 7 bases, leaving 17 bases of the junction unmatched. CDR1 and CDR2 (germline): MNHEY, SMNVEV (reference sequence). DNA of the CDR3: TGTGCCAGCATGTTAAATTCGATTACCGGGACAGCTAATGAAAAACTGTTTTTT. Residues: CASMLNSITGTANEKLFF.

The chain recombines TRBV6-5 with TRBJ2-2, with TRBD2 as a possible D gene (5 bases). The germline gives CDR1 MNHEY, CDR2 SVGAGI. The germline V and J ends were trimmed by 2 bases and 6 bases, with 10 bases remaining between them. There are 14 residues in the CDR3. The CDR3 protein is CASSYREGPGELFF. CDR3 nucleotides: TGTGCCAGCAGTTACAGAGAGGGTCCCGGGGAGCTGTTTTTT.

The chain carries TRBV18 and TRBJ1-1; D is unclear. CDR1 is KGHSH, CDR2 LQKENI, per germline. Trimming stripped 6 bases from V and 3 bases from J, with 14 bases between. The CDR3 has 14 amino acids. CDR3 sequence: CASSEEENDTEAFF. For the CDR3, the DNA is TGTGCCAGCTCTGAGGAAGAGAACGACACTGAAGCTTTCTTT.

V is TRBV5-6 and J is TRBJ2-1, with D possibly matching TRBD2 (6 bases). V lost 10 bases and J lost 9, with 17 bases in between. Germline assignment: CDR1 SGHDT and CDR2 YYEEEE. The CDR3 loop spans 12 amino acids. CDR3 sequence: CAGGILRGEQFF. The CDR3 nucleotides are TGTGCCGGGGGGATTTTGAGGGGTGAGCAGTTCTTC.

The genes are TRBV11-2 and TRBJ2-1; 9 nucleotides align to TRBD2. The ends lost 2 bases at V and 5 bases at J; junction bases unmatched: 1. The germline gives CDR1 SGHAT, CDR2 FQNNGV. CDR3 length: 14 residues. CDR3: CASSLIAGDNEQFF. In nucleotides, the CDR3 is TGTGCCAGCAGCTTAATAGCGGGAGACAATGAGCAGTTCTTC.

The chain links TRBV30 to TRBJ1-5, with D maybe TRBD1 (6 bases). V was pared by 0 bases and J by 4 bases, with 10 bases between. The CDR3 is 14 residues long. The V gene's germline CDR1 is GTSNPN and CDR2 SVGIG (reference sequence). The CDR3 region is CAWSVGQGNQPQHF. CDR3 sequence (DNA): TGTGCCTGGAGTGTAGGTCAGGGGAATCAGCCCCAGCATTTT.

V and J are TRBV3-1 (or the pseudogene TRBV3-2) and TRBJ1-2; possible D gene TRBD1, 5 bases. The germline gives CDR1 LGHDT, CDR2 YNNKEL (reference sequence). CDR3 length equals 15 residues. Trimming shortened V by 4 bases and J by 8 bases, and 20 bases separated the two germline ends. The CDR3 loop reads CASSRQGPFLGGYTF. As DNA, the CDR3 is TGTGCCAGCAGCCGTCAGGGTCCCTTCCTTGGCGGCTACACCTTC.

The V and J genes are TRBV6-5 and TRBJ2-7; 7 bases match TRBD1. The V segment lost 2 bases and the J segment 3 bases; nucleotides outside the gene matches: 4. The CDR3 runs 14 residues. CDR1 is MNHEY and CDR2 is SVGAGI in the germline V gene. The CDR3 here is CASSYRQGDYEQYF. For the CDR3, the DNA is TGTGCCAGCAGTTACCGACAGGGAGACTACGAGCAGTACTTC.

This clone was seen once. The chain uses TRBV30 and TRBJ1-5, with 9 bases fitting TRBD1. V shed 0 bases and J 5 bases; nucleotides not matched to a gene: 5. Germline CDR1 reads GTSNPN; CDR2 reads SVGIG (reference sequence). The CDR3 runs 15 residues. CDR3 protein: CAWSVQTGGDQPQHF. The CDR3 nucleotides read TGTGCCTGGAGTGTACAGACAGGGGGGGATCAGCCCCAGCATTTT.